Listed below are T cell receptor beta chains from one sample, sequenced in a study of shared clonotypes between healthy human individuals. TCRdb keeps only in-frame clones here, not all; method: immunoSEQ multiplex PCR. The repertoire holds around 720,000 clones, with 73% as singletons. The sample comprised memory CD4+ T cells sorted from blood. These receptors were collected from a woman aged 25 to 45 in good health. Both conserved end residues are part of each CDR3. Each record gives: clone size, V gene, CDR3 length, J gene, D gene, CDR3 protein, CDR3 DNA. A D gene is named only where the DNA matches it firmly. Only some rows state a clone size, as once, few, many or a class for expanded clones.

size: NA
V: TRBV5-1
length: 15
J: TRBJ2-7
D: NA
CDR3: CASSLVESAGPGKYF
DNA: TGCGCCAGCAGCTTGGTCGAGAGTGCAGGTCCAGGGAAGTACTTC

size: NA
V: TRBV28
length: 16
J: TRBJ2-7
D: TRBD1
CDR3: CASSQPGQGGSYEQYF
DNA: TGTGCCAGCAGTCAACCGGGACAGGGAGGCTCCTACGAGCAGTACTTC

size: NA
V: TRBV14
length: 16
J: TRBJ2-4
D: NA
CDR3: CASSQAGPQTKNIQYF
DNA: TGTGCCAGCAGCCAAGCGGGTCCCCAAACCAAAAACATTCAGTACTTC

size: NA
V: TRBV5-1
length: 15
J: TRBJ2-1
D: NA
CDR3: CASSGDQTLNNEQFF
DNA: TGCGCCAGCAGCGGGGACCAGACCTTAAACAATGAGCAGTTCTTC

size: NA
V: TRBV28
length: 11
J: TRBJ2-5
D: NA
CDR3: CASRSPETQYF
DNA: TGTGCCAGCCGATCTCCGGAGACCCAGTACTTC

size: once
V: TRBV7-9
length: 17
J: TRBJ2-4
D: NA
CDR3: CASSLVAGMGAKNIQYF
DNA: TGTGCCAGCAGCTTAGTGGCAGGGATGGGTGCCAAAAACATTCAGTACTTC

size: NA
V: TRBV5-1
length: 12
J: TRBJ2-3
D: NA
CDR3: CASSLSWDTQYF
DNA: TGCGCCAGCAGCCTCTCTTGGGATACGCAGTATTTT

size: NA
V: TRBV28
length: 15
J: TRBJ1-2
D: NA
CDR3: CASSPYDMGHYGYTF
DNA: TGTGCCAGCAGTCCCTACGACATGGGCCACTATGGCTACACCTTC

size: NA
V: TRBV5-1
length: 15
J: TRBJ2-5
D: NA
CDR3: CASSLVGTSQETQYF
DNA: TGCGCCAGCAGCTTGGTAGGGACAAGTCAAGAGACCCAGTACTTC

size: NA
V: TRBV19
length: 15
J: TRBJ2-3
D: NA
CDR3: CASSIWEGFTDTQYF
DNA: TGTGCCAGTAGTATATGGGAAGGGTTTACAGATACGCAGTATTTT

size: NA
V: TRBV10-2
length: 16
J: TRBJ2-7
D: NA
CDR3: CASSESNGGPWERQYF
DNA: TGCGCCAGCAGTGAGTCGAATGGGGGGCCCTGGGAAAGGCAGTACTTC

size: NA
V: TRBV7-3
length: 16
J: TRBJ2-3
D: TRBD2
CDR3: CASSSGLAGGVDTQYF
DNA: TGTGCCAGCAGCTCTGGACTAGCGGGAGGTGTAGATACGCAGTATTTT

size: NA
V: TRBV5-5
length: 16
J: TRBJ2-5
D: TRBD2
CDR3: CASSLEASQGGETQYF
DNA: TGTGCCAGCAGCTTGGAGGCCTCTCAGGGAGGGGAGACCCAGTACTTC

size: NA
V: TRBV9
length: 14
J: TRBJ2-1
D: TRBD2
CDR3: CASNRREGYNEQFF
DNA: TGTGCCAGCAACCGGCGGGAGGGGTACAATGAGCAGTTCTTC

size: many
V: TRBV21-1
length: 18
J: TRBJ2-5
D: NA
CDR3: CASSKFCPHKDSLKTQYF
DNA: TGTGCCAGCAGCAAATTTTGCCCCCATAAAGACAGCCTGAAGACCCAGTACTTC

size: NA
V: TRBV28
length: 12
J: TRBJ2-1
D: NA
CDR3: CAAGPLRNEQFF
DNA: TGTGCGGCCGGGCCCCTCCGCAATGAGCAGTTCTTC

size: few
V: TRBV5-1
length: 14
J: TRBJ2-7
D: TRBD1
CDR3: CASSLGTGGDEQYF
DNA: TGCGCCAGCAGCCTCGGGACAGGGGGCGACGAGCAGTACTTC

size: once
V: TRBV5-1
length: 12
J: TRBJ2-7
D: NA
CDR3: CASSLGAYEQYF
DNA: TGCGCCAGCAGCTTGGGGGCCTACGAGCAGTACTTC

size: many
V: TRBV4-1
length: 17
J: TRBJ1-2
D: NA
CDR3: CASSQDPTTGLSYGYTF
DNA: TGCGCCAGCAGCCAAGATCCGACTACAGGGCTGAGCTATGGCTACACCTTC

size: NA
V: TRBV5-6
length: 15
J: TRBJ2-7
D: TRBD1
CDR3: CASSPRAGGSYEQYF
DNA: TGTGCCAGCAGCCCACGGGCAGGGGGCTCCTACGAGCAGTACTTC

size: NA
V: TRBV2
length: 15
J: TRBJ1-4
D: NA
CDR3: CASGTYTATNEKLFF
DNA: TGTGCCAGCGGGACCTACACCGCGACTAATGAAAAACTGTTTTTT

size: NA
V: TRBV5-1
length: 14
J: TRBJ2-2
D: NA
CDR3: CASSLAPDTGELFF
DNA: TGCGCCAGCAGCTTGGCACCTGACACCGGGGAGCTGTTTTTT

size: NA
V: TRBV2
length: 14
J: TRBJ2-5
D: NA
CDR3: CASSEGGRWETQYF
DNA: TGTGCCAGCAGTGAAGGGGGTAGGTGGGAGACCCAGTACTTC

size: NA
V: TRBV10-3
length: 14
J: TRBJ1-4
D: NA
CDR3: CAISEGNRGEKLFF
DNA: TGTGCCATCAGTGAGGGGAACCGAGGCGAAAAACTGTTTTTT

size: NA
V: TRBV27
length: 19
J: TRBJ2-7
D: TRBD2
CDR3: CASSLLMTGLAGGGTEQYF
DNA: TGTGCCAGCAGCCTCCTCATGACAGGACTAGCGGGAGGTGGTACCGAGCAGTACTTC

size: NA
V: TRBV11-3
length: 16
J: TRBJ1-4
D: TRBD1
CDR3: CASSPGTGTANEKLFF
DNA: TGTGCCAGCAGCCCCGGGACCGGGACAGCTAATGAAAAACTGTTTTTT

size: NA
V: TRBV5-5
length: 12
J: TRBJ1-1
D: NA
CDR3: CASTTWTGEAFF
DNA: TGTGCCAGCACTACTTGGACTGGTGAAGCTTTCTTT

size: NA
V: TRBV2
length: 14
J: TRBJ1-1
D: NA
CDR3: CAGTRTNSDTEAFF
DNA: TGTGCCGGGACTCGGACAAACTCCGACACTGAAGCTTTCTTT